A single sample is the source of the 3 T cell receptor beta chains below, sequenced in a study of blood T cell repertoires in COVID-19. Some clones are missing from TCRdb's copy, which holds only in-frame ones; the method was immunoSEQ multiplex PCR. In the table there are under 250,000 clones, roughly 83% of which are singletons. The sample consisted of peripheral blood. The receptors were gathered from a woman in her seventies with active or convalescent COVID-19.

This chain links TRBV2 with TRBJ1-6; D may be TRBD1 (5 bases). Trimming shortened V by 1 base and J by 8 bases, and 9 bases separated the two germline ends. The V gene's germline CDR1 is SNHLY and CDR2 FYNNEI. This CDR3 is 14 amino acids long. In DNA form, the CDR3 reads TGTGCCAGCAGTGAAGGGACAAGACATTCACCCCTCCACTTT. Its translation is CASSEGTRHSPLHF.

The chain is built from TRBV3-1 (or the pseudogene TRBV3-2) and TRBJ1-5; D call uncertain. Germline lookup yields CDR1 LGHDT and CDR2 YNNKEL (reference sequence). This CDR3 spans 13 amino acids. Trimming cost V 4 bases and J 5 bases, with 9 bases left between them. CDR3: CASSPGPDQPQHF. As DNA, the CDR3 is TGTGCCAGCAGCCCAGGTCCGGATCAGCCCCAGCATTTT.

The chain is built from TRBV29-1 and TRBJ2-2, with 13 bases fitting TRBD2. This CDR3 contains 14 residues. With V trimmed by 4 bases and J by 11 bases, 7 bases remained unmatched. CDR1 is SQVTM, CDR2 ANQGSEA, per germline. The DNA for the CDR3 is TGCAGCGTTGGCGCCGGGACTAGCGGGACCGAGCTGTTTTTT. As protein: CSVGAGTSGTELFF.